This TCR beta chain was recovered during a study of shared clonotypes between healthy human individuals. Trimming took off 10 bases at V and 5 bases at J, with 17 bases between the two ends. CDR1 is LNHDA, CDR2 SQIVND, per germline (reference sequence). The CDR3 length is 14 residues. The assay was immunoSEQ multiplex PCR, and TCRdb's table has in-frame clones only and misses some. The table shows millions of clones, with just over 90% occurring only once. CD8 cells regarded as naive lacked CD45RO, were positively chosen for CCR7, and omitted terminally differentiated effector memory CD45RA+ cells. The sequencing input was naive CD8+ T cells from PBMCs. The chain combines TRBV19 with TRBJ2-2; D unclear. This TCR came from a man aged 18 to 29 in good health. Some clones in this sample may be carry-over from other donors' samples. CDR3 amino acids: CAISAGEGTGELFF. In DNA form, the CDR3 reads TGTGCCATATCCGCAGGTGAAGGTACCGGGGAGCTGTTTTTT.